This paragraph reports one TCR beta chain. These data are taken from a study of T cell changes during pregnancy in multiple sclerosis. Trimming took off 0 bases at V and 8 bases at J, with 11 bases between the two ends. The CDR3 covers 15 residues. Germline V gene lookup returns CDR1 LGHNA and CDR2 YNFKEQ. This table comes from immunoSEQ multiplex PCR, and its TCRdb copy is limited to in-frame clones, with some not included. The data show 55,000 or so clones, roughly 90% seen once. The chain links TRBV4-2 to TRBJ1-6; D is possibly TRBD1 (5 bases). The material sequenced was CD4+ T cells from peripheral blood mononuclear cells, taken after pregnancy. This TCR was recovered from a female donor in good health, enrolled as a control in a pregnancy study. Written as DNA, the CDR3 is TGTGCCAGCAGCCAAGAAGGGGTTCGGGATTCACCCCTCCACTTT. Its protein is CASSQEGVRDSPLHF.